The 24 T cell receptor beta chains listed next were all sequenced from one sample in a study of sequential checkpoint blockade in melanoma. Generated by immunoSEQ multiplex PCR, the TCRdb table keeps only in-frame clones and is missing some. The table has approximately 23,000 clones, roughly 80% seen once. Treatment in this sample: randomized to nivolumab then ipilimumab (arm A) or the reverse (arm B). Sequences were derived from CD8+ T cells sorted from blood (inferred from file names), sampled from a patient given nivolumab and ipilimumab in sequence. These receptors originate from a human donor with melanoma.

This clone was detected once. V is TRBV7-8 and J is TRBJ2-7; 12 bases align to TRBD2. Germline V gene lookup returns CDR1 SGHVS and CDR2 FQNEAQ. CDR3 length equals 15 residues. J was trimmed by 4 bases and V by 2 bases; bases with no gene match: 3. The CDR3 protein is CASSLLAGGPYEQYF. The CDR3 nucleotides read TGTGCCAGCAGCTTACTAGCGGGAGGGCCGTACGAGCAGTACTTC.

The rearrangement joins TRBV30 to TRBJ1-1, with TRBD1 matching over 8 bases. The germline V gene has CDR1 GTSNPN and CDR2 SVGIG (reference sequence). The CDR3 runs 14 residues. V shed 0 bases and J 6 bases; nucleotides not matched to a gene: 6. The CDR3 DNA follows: TGTGCCTGGAGTGTACCCGGACAGGGACCTGAAGCTTTCTTT. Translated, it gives CAWSVPGQGPEAFF.

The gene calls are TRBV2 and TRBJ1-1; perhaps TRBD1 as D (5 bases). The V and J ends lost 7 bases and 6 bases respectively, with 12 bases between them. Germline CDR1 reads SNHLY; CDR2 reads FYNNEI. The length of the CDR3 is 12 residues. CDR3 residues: CASTYTGAEAFF. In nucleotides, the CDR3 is TGTGCCAGCACCTATACGGGGGCTGAAGCTTTCTTT.

This CDR3 reads CASSEGQGALDTQYF. CDR3 nucleotide sequence: TGTGCCAGCAGCGAGGGACAGGGGGCGTTAGATACGCAGTATTTT. This chain links TRBV9 with TRBJ2-3, with 12 bases aligning to TRBD1. V trimming: 3 bases; J trimming: 5 bases; junction bases outside the gene matches: 4. Per germline, CDR1 SGDLS and CDR2 YYNGEE. The CDR3 contains 15 residues.

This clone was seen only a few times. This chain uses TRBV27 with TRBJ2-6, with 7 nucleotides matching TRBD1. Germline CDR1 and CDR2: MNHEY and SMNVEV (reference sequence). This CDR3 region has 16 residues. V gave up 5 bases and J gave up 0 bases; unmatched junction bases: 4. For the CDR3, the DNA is TGTGCCAGCAGTAAGGGGGCGGTCTCTGGGGCCAACGTCCTGACTTTC. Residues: CASSKGAVSGANVLTF.

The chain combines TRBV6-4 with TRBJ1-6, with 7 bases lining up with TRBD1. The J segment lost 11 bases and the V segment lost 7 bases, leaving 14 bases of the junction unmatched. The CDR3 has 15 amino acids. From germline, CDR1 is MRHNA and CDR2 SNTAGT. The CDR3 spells CASNGNRGRTAPLHF. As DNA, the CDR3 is TGTGCCAGCAATGGGAACAGGGGAAGAACAGCACCCCTCCACTTT.

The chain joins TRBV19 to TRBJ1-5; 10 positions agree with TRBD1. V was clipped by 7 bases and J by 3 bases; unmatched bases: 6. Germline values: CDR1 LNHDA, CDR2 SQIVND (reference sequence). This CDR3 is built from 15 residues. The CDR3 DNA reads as TGTGCCAGTATTGGAGGGACAGGGGCCAATCAGCCCCAGCATTTT. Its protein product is CASIGGTGANQPQHF.

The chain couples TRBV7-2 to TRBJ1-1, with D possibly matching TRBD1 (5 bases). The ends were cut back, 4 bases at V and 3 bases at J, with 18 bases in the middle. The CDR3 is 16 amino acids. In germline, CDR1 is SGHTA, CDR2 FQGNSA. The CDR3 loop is CASSSGGVLGYTEAFF. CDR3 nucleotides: TGTGCCAGCAGCTCGGGGGGGGTCCTGGGATACACTGAAGCTTTCTTT.

The CDR3 bases are TGTGCCAGCAGCTTGGGGGACAGGGGTTACGAGCAGTACTTC. Protein sequence: CASSLGDRGYEQYF. The chain is built from TRBV5-6 and TRBJ2-7, with TRBD1 matching over 10 bases. The V and J ends lost 0 bases and 4 bases, in that order; junction bases with no gene match: 1. This CDR3 has 14 residues. From germline, CDR1 is SGHDT and CDR2 YYEEEE.

The CDR3 spells CSSLGLAGDNEQFF. In DNA form, the CDR3 reads TGCAGCTCCCTGGGGCTAGCGGGAGACAATGAGCAGTTCTTC. The rearrangement joins TRBV29-1 to TRBJ2-1; 10 bases map to TRBD2. With V trimmed by 8 bases and J by 5 bases, 9 bases remained unmatched. Germline loops: CDR1 SQVTM, CDR2 ANQGSEA. This CDR3 is 14 amino acids long.

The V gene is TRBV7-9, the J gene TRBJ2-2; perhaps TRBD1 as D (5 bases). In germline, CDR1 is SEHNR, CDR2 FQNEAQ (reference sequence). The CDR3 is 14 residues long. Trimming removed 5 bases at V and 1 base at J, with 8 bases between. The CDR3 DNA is TGTGCCAGCAGCCCCGGACAGAACACCGGGGAGCTGTTTTTT. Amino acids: CASSPGQNTGELFF.

CDR3 amino acids: CASSPFYSANYGYTF. In DNA, the CDR3 is TGTGCCAGCAGCCCTTTCTACTCCGCTAACTATGGCTACACCTTC. The V and J genes are TRBV7-6 and TRBJ1-2; D gene unclear. CDR3 size: 15 residues. V was shortened by 5 bases and J by 0 bases, with 13 bases between the two germline ends. Germline V gene data show CDR1 as SGHVS and CDR2 as FNYEAQ. Filled out from reference TRBV7-6 and TRBJ1-2, the complete variable domain reads GAGVSQSPRYKVTKRGQDVALRCDPISGHVSLYWYRQALGQGPEFLTYFNYEAQQDKSGLPNDRFSAERPEGSISTLTIQRTEQRDSAMYRCASSPFYSANYGYTFGSGTRLTVV.

CDR3 DNA sequence: TGTGCCAGCAGTGCAGGGGGAAGCTCCTACGAGCAGTACTTC. It codes for CASSAGGSSYEQYF. The rearrangement links TRBV28 to TRBJ2-7, with 7 bases that match TRBD1. The CDR3 is 14 amino acids. Unmatched junction bases numbered 4, after V lost 5 bases and J lost 0 bases. Germline loops: CDR1 MDHEN, CDR2 SYDVKM. Together with reference TRBV28 and TRBJ2-7, the CDR3 gives the full variable domain: DVKVTQSSRYLVKRTGEKVFLECVQDMDHENMFWYRQDPGLGLRLIYFSYDVKMKEKGDIPEGYSVSREKKERFSLILESASTNQTSMYLCASSAGGSSYEQYFGPGTRLTVT.

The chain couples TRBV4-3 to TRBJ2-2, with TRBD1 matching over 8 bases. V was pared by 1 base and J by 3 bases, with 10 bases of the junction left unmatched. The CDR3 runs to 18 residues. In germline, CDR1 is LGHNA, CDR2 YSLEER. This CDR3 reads CASSQGNGPDRDTGELFF. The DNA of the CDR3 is TGCGCCAGCAGCCAAGGAAATGGGCCGGACAGGGACACCGGGGAGCTGTTTTTT.

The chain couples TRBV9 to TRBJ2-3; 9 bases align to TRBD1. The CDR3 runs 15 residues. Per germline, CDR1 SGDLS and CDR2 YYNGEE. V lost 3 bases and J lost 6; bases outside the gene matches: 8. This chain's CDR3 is CASSDGQGRWDTQYF. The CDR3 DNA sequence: TGTGCCAGCAGCGACGGACAGGGGAGATGGGATACGCAGTATTTT.

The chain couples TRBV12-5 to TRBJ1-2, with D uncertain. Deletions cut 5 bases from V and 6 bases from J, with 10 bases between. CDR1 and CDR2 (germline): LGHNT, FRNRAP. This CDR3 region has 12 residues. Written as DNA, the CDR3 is TGTGCTAGTGGTCCGGCGGAGGATGGCTACACCTTC. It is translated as CASGPAEDGYTF.

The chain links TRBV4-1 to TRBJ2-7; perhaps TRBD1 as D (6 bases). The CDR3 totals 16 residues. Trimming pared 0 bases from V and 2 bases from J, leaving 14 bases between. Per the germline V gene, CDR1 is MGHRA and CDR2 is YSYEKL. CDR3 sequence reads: CASSQESTGPTYEQYF. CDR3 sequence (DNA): TGCGCCAGCAGCCAAGAGTCGACAGGACCTACCTACGAGCAGTACTTC.

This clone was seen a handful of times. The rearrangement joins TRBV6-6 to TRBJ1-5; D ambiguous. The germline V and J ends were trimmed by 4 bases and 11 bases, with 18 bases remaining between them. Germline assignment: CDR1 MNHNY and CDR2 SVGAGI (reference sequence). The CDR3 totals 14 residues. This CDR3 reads CASSSSWRVVTQHF. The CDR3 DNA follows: TGTGCCAGCAGTTCATCCTGGCGGGTCGTGACCCAGCATTTT.

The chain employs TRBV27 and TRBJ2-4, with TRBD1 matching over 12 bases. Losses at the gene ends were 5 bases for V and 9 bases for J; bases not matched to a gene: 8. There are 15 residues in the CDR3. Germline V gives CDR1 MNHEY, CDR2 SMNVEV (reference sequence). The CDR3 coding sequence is TGTGCCAGCAGTGGAGGGACAGGGGGCCAGGGCATTCAGTACTTC. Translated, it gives CASSGGTGGQGIQYF.

The chain's CDR3 is CASRGAFGADTQYF. CDR3 coding DNA: TGTGCCAGCAGGGGGGCCTTCGGGGCAGATACGCAGTATTTT. The gene calls are TRBV2 and TRBJ2-3; TRBD1 might be the D (6 bases). This CDR3 is built from 14 residues. The V end was cut by 6 bases, the J end by 4 bases, with 14 bases between. The germline V gene has CDR1 SNHLY and CDR2 FYNNEI.

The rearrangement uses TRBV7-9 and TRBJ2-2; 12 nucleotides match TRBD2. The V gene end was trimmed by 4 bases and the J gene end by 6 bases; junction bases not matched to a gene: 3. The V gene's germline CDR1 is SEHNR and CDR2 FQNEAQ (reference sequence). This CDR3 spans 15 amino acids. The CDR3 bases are TGTGCCAGCAGCTCTAGCGGGGGGGTTGCCGGGGAGCTGTTTTTT. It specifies CASSSSGGVAGELFF. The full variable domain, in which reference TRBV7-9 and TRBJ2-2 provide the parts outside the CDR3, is DTGVSQNPRHKITKRGQNVTFRCDPISEHNRLYWYRQTLGQGPEFLTYFQNEAQLEKSRLLSDRFSAERPKGSFSTLEIQRTEQGDSAMYLCASSSSGGVAGELFFGEGSRLTVL.

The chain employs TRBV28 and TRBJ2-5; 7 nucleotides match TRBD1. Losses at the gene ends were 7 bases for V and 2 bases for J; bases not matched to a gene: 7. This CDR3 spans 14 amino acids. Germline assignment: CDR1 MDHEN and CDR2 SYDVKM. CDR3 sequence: CASTGQAIQETQYF. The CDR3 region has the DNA TGTGCCAGCACCGGACAGGCGATACAAGAGACCCAGTACTTC.

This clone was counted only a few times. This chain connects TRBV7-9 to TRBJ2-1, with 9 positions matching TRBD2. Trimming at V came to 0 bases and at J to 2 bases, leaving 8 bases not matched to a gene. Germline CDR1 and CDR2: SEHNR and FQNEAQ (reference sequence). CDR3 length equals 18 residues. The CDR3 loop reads CASSLAGSASGTYNEQFF. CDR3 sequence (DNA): TGTGCCAGCAGCTTAGCAGGGTCGGCTAGCGGGACCTACAATGAGCAGTTCTTC.

The CDR3 reads CASSISAGASYEQYF. The CDR3 nucleotides are TGTGCCAGTAGTATATCAGCGGGTGCCTCCTACGAGCAGTACTTC. The chain joins TRBV19 to TRBJ2-7; the D gene is possibly TRBD2 (6 bases). V shed 2 bases and J shed 0 bases, with 11 bases lying between them. CDR1 is LNHDA, CDR2 SQIVND, per germline (reference sequence). The CDR3 runs 15 residues. The full variable domain, rest sourced from reference TRBV19 and TRBJ2-7, is DGGITQSPKYLFRKEGQNVTLSCEQNLNHDAMYWYRQDPGQGLRLIYYSQIVNDFQKGDIAEGYSVSREKKESFPLTVTSAQKNPTAFYLCASSISAGASYEQYFGPGTRLTVT.